These 10 T cell receptor beta chains share one sample of origin, sequenced in a study of T cells in narcolepsy. Measured with immunoSEQ multiplex PCR; TCRdb has only the in-frame clones, and not every one. The sample has about 43,000 clones, around 89% seen once. The sample comprised CD45RA- memory CD4+ T cells from PBMCs. Source of these receptors: a human donor with narcolepsy.

The chain combines TRBV6-5 with TRBJ2-5, with 10 bases fitting TRBD2. The V gene end was trimmed by 4 bases and the J gene end by 5 bases; junction bases not matched to a gene: 7. The CDR3 is made up of 15 amino acids. CDR1 is MNHEY, CDR2 SVGAGI, per germline. CDR3 amino acids: CASSFSGRPGETQYF. Written as DNA, the CDR3 is TGTGCCAGCAGTTTTAGCGGGAGGCCGGGCGAGACCCAGTACTTC.

The chain links TRBV5-4 to TRBJ1-4; tentatively, D is TRBD1 (5 bases). The V end was cut by 4 bases, the J end by 8 bases, with 15 bases between. Germline loops: CDR1 SGHNT, CDR2 YYREEE (reference sequence). The CDR3 runs to 14 residues. CDR3 sequence: CASSPQGAREKLFF. DNA for the CDR3: TGTGCCAGCAGCCCGCAGGGAGCGCGAGAAAAACTGTTTTTT.

The rearrangement links TRBV18 to TRBJ2-7; D not certain. There are 14 residues in the CDR3. The V end was cut by 3 bases, the J end by 2 bases, with 11 bases between. Germline V gene sequence: CDR1 KGHSH, CDR2 LQKENI. Here the CDR3 DNA reads TGTGCCAGCTCACCCGTGGGCGGAACCTACGAGCAGTACTTC. This codes for CASSPVGGTYEQYF.

This clone was recorded a few times. V and J are TRBV6-6 and TRBJ2-7; D call uncertain. The CDR3 consists of 11 residues. Trimming took 5 bases from V and 5 from J, leaving 7 bases between them. Germline CDR1 is MNHNY and CDR2 is SVGAGI (reference sequence). CDR3 sequence (DNA): TGTGCCAGCAGTCAAGTAAACGAGCAGTACTTC. This translates into CASSQVNEQYF.

The chain is built from TRBV5-1 and TRBJ2-2; D not resolved. Trimming took 0 bases from V and 0 from J, leaving 9 bases between them. The CDR3 contains 16 residues. CDR1 and CDR2 (germline): SGHRS, YFSETQ. The CDR3 DNA reads TGCGCCAGCAGCTTGGGAGTGAACGCGAACACCGGGGAGCTGTTTTTT. Protein product: CASSLGVNANTGELFF.

The chain links TRBV7-9 to TRBJ1-5, with D perhaps TRBD1 (5 bases). The CDR3 length is 15 residues. Germline CDR1 SEHNR, CDR2 FQNEAQ (reference sequence). Trimming stripped 3 bases from V and 0 bases from J, with 9 bases between. CDR3 residues: CASSFDSHSNQPQHF. The CDR3 DNA is TGTGCCAGCAGCTTTGACAGCCATAGCAATCAGCCCCAGCATTTT.

The CDR3 nucleotides are TGTGCCAGTAACCCAAGTGGGGACGGGTCTGAAGCTTTCTTT. Translation: CASNPSGDGSEAFF. J is TRBJ1-1 and V is TRBV19; possible D gene TRBD1, 5 bases. Germline V gene lookup returns CDR1 LNHDA and CDR2 SQIVND (reference sequence). V was clipped by 7 bases and J by 6 bases, with 18 bases between them. This CDR3 has 14 amino acids.

This rearrangement joins TRBV5-5 to TRBJ1-6; D remains ambiguous. Germline CDR1 and CDR2: SGHKS and YYEKEE (reference sequence). This CDR3 comprises 15 residues. V lost 0 bases and J lost 7, with 11 bases in between. Written as DNA, the CDR3 is TGTGCCAGCAGCTTGGCGAGACGGCTAAATTCACCCCTCCACTTT. Translation gives CASSLARRLNSPLHF.

This clone was seen a single time. The chain joins TRBV14 to TRBJ2-1; 8 positions agree with TRBD2. V lost 4 bases to trimming and J lost 9 bases; unmatched junction nucleotides: 14. From germline, CDR1 is SGHDN and CDR2 FVKESK. The CDR3 totals 16 residues. The CDR3, as DNA: TGTGCCAGCAGCCCCTTTGGGGCGGGAGGACTCAGTGAGCAGTTCTTC. This gives the protein CASSPFGAGGLSEQFF.

In its sample, this clone was seen a few times. The chain recombines TRBV19 with TRBJ2-5; no firm D call. The germline V and J ends were trimmed by 3 bases and 0 bases, with 5 bases remaining between them. The CDR3 has 13 residues. The germline CDR1 and CDR2 sequences are LNHDA and SQIVND (reference sequence). In nucleotides, the CDR3 is TGTGCCAGTAGTATTCGACACCAAGAGACCCAGTACTTC. Its protein product is CASSIRHQETQYF. Filled out from reference TRBV19 and TRBJ2-5, the complete variable domain reads DGGITQSPKYLFRKEGQNVTLSCEQNLNHDAMYWYRQDPGQGLRLIYYSQIVNDFQKGDIAEGYSVSREKKESFPLTVTSAQKNPTAFYLCASSIRHQETQYFGPGTRLLVL.